The rows below give T cell receptor beta chains drawn from one sample of a study of PD-1 blockade in mismatch repair-deficient tumors. Libraries were prepared by immunoSEQ multiplex PCR; TCRdb keeps only in-frame clonotypes and omits some of them. The data contain over 30,000 clones, 65% to 85% of them singletons. The sequencing used PBMCs, collected roughly 6 weeks after starting pembrolizumab. The receptors were sampled from an adult with mismatch repair-deficient cancer. CDR3s include the opening cysteine and the closing phenylalanine or tryptophan. Each record gives: clone size, D gene, V gene, J gene, CDR3 DNA, CDR3 protein. The D gene is left open where the match is weak. Clone size is not always given. Where it is, it says once, few, many or a class for expanded clones.

-	TRBD2	TRBV27	TRBJ2-7	TGTGCCAGCAGTTTACCAGGACTAGGCACTCCCGAGCAGTACTTC	CASSLPGLGTPEQYF
-	-	TRBV9	TRBJ1-1	TGTGCCAGCAGCCTGGGGCGGGGGTCGGGTACTGAAGCTTTCTTT	CASSLGRGSGTEAFF
-	TRBD1	TRBV5-6	TRBJ2-7	TGTGCCAGCAGCTTGGAAGGGACAGGGTACTACGAGCAGTACTTC	CASSLEGTGYYEQYF
-	-	TRBV2	TRBJ2-5	TGTGCCAGCATAGGGGTGGGGGAGACCCAGTACTTC	CASIGVGETQYF
-	TRBD1	TRBV2	TRBJ1-2	TGTGCCACCCAGGGACAGGGTAACTATGGCTACACCTTC	CATQGQGNYGYTF
-	TRBD1	TRBV29-1	TRBJ2-4	TGCAGCGTTTATACAGGGGACAACATTCAGTACTTC	CSVYTGDNIQYF
-	-	TRBV9	TRBJ2-3	TGTGCCAGCAGCGTAGCTGGGGCCTTCACAGATACGCAGTATTTT	CASSVAGAFTDTQYF
-	TRBD1	TRBV29-1	TRBJ1-1	TGCAGCGTTGAACCTCGACAGGGGCACACTGAAGCTTTCTTT	CSVEPRQGHTEAFF
-	-	TRBV5-4	TRBJ2-7	TGTGCCAGCAGGCGGGACAGCAGCTACGAGCAGTACTTC	CASRRDSSYEQYF
-	TRBD1	TRBV19	TRBJ1-5	TGTGCCAGTAGTATAGGGGGACAGGGGGGATTTCAGCCCCAGCATTTT	CASSIGGQGGFQPQHF
-	TRBD1	TRBV29-1	TRBJ2-3	TGCAGCGTTGAAGATCGGGACAGGGTTAGAGATACGCAGTATTTT	CSVEDRDRVRDTQYF
-	TRBD1	TRBV19	TRBJ2-2	TGTGCCAGTAGCAGGACAGGGACCATCGGGGAGCTGTTTTTT	CASSRTGTIGELFF
-	-	TRBV5-4	TRBJ1-4	TGTGCCAGCAGCTTGAGGGACACAACAACTAATGAAAAACTGTTTTTT	CASSLRDTTTNEKLFF
-	-	TRBV6-5	TRBJ2-2	TGTGCCAGCAAAAGCGGTGGGGCGGGGACCGGGGAGCTGTTTTTT	CASKSGGAGTGELFF
few	TRBD1	TRBV7-2	TRBJ2-7	TGTGCCAGCAGCCGGAAGACAGGGGGCAACGAGCAGTACTTC	CASSRKTGGNEQYF
-	-	TRBV7-3	TRBJ2-2	TGTGCCAGCAGCTTAAATCCAGGATCGGATACCGGGGAGCTGTTTTTT	CASSLNPGSDTGELFF
few	TRBD2	TRBV23-1	TRBJ2-7	TGCGCCAGCAAAAGGCGGGAGGGCCTCAACGAGCAGTACTTC	CASKRREGLNEQYF
-	-	TRBV9	TRBJ2-3	TGTGCCAGCAGCTACTTTAGCACAGATACGCAGTATTTT	CASSYFSTDTQYF
-	TRBD1	TRBV23-1	TRBJ2-2	TGCGCCAGCAGTCAAGGACAGGGCCGCACCGGGGAGCTGTTTTTT	CASSQGQGRTGELFF
-	TRBD1	TRBV28	TRBJ1-1	TGTGCCAGCAGTAGCCTCGGGACAGACGTTGAAGCTTTCTTT	CASSSLGTDVEAFF
-	-	TRBV5-1	TRBJ2-1	TGCGCCAGCAGCTTGGTACAGGGCTTAGGCAATGAGCAGTTCTTC	CASSLVQGLGNEQFF
-	-	TRBV6-5	TRBJ1-1	TGTGCCAGCAAACCGGGACAAATGAACACTGAAGCTTTCTTT	CASKPGQMNTEAFF
-	TRBD1	TRBV6-1	TRBJ1-2	TGTGCCAGCAGTGAGGGGGAGGGGGACAGGCGCTATGGCTACACCTTC	CASSEGEGDRRYGYTF
-	TRBD2	TRBV10-2	TRBJ2-7	TGCGCCAGCAGTGAGAGTGGCGGGAGGGTTCGAGAGCAGTACTTC	CASSESGGRVREQYF
-	TRBD2	TRBV2	TRBJ2-1	TGTGCCAGCAGTGAAAGGTTTGCGGGAGCTGGGAATGAGCAGTTCTTC	CASSERFAGAGNEQFF
-	-	TRBV28	TRBJ2-6	TGTGCCAGCCGTAATCCTGGGGCCAACGTCCTGACTTTC	CASRNPGANVLTF
-	TRBD2	TRBV14	TRBJ2-5	TGTGCCAGCAGCCCGGGACTAGCGGGATGGGAAGAGACCCAGTACTTC	CASSPGLAGWEETQYF
-	-	TRBV15	TRBJ2-2	TGTGCCACCAGCAGAGACTACAGGGCGGGCGACACCGGGGAGCTGTTTTTT	CATSRDYRAGDTGELFF
-	TRBD2	TRBV5-1	TRBJ2-5	TGCGCCAGCAGCCCGGAAGCGGGAGGTAGAGAGACCCAGTACTTC	CASSPEAGGRETQYF
-	-	TRBV28	TRBJ1-5	TGTGCCAGCAGTTCCTTGTCCCCTAATCAGCCCCAGCATTTT	CASSSLSPNQPQHF
-	-	TRBV7-2	TRBJ1-1	TGTGCCAGCAGCTTAGGGGTAGGACAGAGCTCTGAAGCTTTCTTT	CASSLGVGQSSEAFF
-	-	TRBV9	TRBJ2-3	TGTGCCAGCAGCACACGGGGCGGGGATAGCACAGATACGCAGTATTTT	CASSTRGGDSTDTQYF
-	TRBD2	TRBV7-8	TRBJ2-1	TGTGCCAGCAGCCGGCCAACCGGGACTAGCGGGACCAATGAGCAGTTCTTC	CASSRPTGTSGTNEQFF
few	TRBD1	TRBV2	TRBJ1-5	TGTGCCAGCAGTCAAACAGGGGTTGGGCAGCCCCAGCATTTT	CASSQTGVGQPQHF
-	TRBD1	TRBV2	TRBJ2-7	TGTGCCAGCACCAAAGAGGGACAGGGAAGCGAGCAGTACTTC	CASTKEGQGSEQYF
-	TRBD1	TRBV5-1	TRBJ2-5	TGCGCCAGCAGCTTGGGGACAGGGGCAGAGACCCAGTACTTC	CASSLGTGAETQYF
-	-	TRBV19	TRBJ1-4	TGTGCCAGTAGTCCCGTCCAGGCAACTAATGAAAAACTGTTTTTT	CASSPVQATNEKLFF
-	-	TRBV6-1	TRBJ1-1	TGTGCCAGCAGTGAAACAGGAAGGGGCACTGAAGCTTTCTTT	CASSETGRGTEAFF
-	-	TRBV6-5	TRBJ1-1	TGTGCCAGCAGCTCTCCGGGACACTATTCTAGTGAAGCTTTCTTT	CASSSPGHYSSEAFF
-	TRBD2	TRBV7-3	TRBJ2-1	TGTGCCAGCAGCTTAACTAGCGGGAGGGCGGGTTCCTACAATGAGCAGTTCTTC	CASSLTSGRAGSYNEQFF
-	-	TRBV29-1	TRBJ2-1	TGCAGCGTGGTCCGGGACACTGAGCAGTTCTTC	CSVVRDTEQFF
-	TRBD2	TRBV5-1	TRBJ2-3	TGCGCCAGCAGCTTGGGGACTAGCGACAGCACAGATACGCAGTATTTT	CASSLGTSDSTDTQYF
-	-	TRBV5-6	TRBJ1-1	TGTGCCAGCAGCTTGGAATTCGGACTGATGAACACTGAAGCTTTCTTT	CASSLEFGLMNTEAFF
-	TRBD1	TRBV5-1	TRBJ2-1	TGCGCCAGCAGCCCAGGGACAGGGGAACCCTACAATGAGCAGTTCTTC	CASSPGTGEPYNEQFF
-	TRBD1	TRBV5-4	TRBJ2-4	TGTGCCAGCAGCCCAGGGACAGAGCAATACAAAAACATTCAGTACTTC	CASSPGTEQYKNIQYF
-	TRBD1	TRBV27	TRBJ1-5	TGTGCCAGCACCAGGCAGGGGGGACCTCAGCCCCAGCATTTT	CASTRQGGPQPQHF
-	-	TRBV5-1	TRBJ2-5	TGCGCCAGCGTAAGGGAGTACCAAGAGACCCAGTACTTC	CASVREYQETQYF
few	-	TRBV15	TRBJ1-1	TGTGCCACCAGCACCCACAGAATATCGAACACTGAAGCTTTCTTT	CATSTHRISNTEAFF
-	TRBD1	TRBV27	TRBJ2-7	TGTGCCAGCAGTCCAAGACAGGGGCCCTCCTACGAGCAGTACTTC	CASSPRQGPSYEQYF
-	-	TRBV15	TRBJ2-5	TGTGCCACCAGCAGTAGCGGCCAAGAGACCCAGTACTTC	CATSSSGQETQYF
-	TRBD2	TRBV25-1	TRBJ2-3	TGTGCCAGCAGTCCCGGGACTAGCGAACTCACAGATACGCAGTATTTT	CASSPGTSELTDTQYF